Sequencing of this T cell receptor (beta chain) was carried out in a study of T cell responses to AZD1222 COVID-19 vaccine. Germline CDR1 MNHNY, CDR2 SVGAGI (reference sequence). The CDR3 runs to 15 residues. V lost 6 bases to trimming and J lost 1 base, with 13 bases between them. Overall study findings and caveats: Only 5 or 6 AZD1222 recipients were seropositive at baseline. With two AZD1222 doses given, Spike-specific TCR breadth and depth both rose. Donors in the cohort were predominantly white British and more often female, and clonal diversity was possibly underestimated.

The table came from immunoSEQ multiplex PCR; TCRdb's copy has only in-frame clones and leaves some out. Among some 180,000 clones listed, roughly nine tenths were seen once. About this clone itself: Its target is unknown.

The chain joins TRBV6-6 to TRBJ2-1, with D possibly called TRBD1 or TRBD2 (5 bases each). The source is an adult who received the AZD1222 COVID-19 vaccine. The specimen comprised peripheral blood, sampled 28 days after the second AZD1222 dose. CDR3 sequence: CASSGSGTSYNEQFF. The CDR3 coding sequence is TGTGCCAGCAGCGGTTCAGGGACGTCCTACAATGAGCAGTTCTTC.